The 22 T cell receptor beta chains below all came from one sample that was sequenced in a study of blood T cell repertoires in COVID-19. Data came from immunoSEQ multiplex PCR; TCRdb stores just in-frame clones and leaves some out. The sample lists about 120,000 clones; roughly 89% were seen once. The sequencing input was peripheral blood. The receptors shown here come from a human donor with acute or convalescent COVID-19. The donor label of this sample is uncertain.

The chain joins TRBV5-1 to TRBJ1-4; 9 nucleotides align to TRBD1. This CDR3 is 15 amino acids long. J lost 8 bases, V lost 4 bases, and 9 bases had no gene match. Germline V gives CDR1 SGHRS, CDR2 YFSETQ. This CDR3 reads CASSQTGTGNEKLFF. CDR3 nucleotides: TGCGCCAGCAGCCAGACCGGGACAGGGAACGAAAAACTGTTTTTT. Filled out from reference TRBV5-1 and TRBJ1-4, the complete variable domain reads KAGVTQTPRYLIKTRGQQVTLSCSPISGHRSVSWYQQTPGQGLQFLFEYFSETQRNKGNFPGRFSGRQFSNSRSEMNVSTLELGDSALYLCASSQTGTGNEKLFFGSGTQLSVL.

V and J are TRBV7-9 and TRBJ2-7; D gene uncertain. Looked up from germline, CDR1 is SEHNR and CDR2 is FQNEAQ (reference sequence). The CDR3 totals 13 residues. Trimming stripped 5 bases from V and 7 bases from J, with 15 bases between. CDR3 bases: TGTGCCAGCAGCCCACGAGGTGGGTGGGAGCAGTACTTC. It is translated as CASSPRGGWEQYF.

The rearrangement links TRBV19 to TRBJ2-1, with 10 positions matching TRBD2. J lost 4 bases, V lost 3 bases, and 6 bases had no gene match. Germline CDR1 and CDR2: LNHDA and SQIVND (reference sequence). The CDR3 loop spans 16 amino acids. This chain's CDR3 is CASSMRAGGLYNEQFF. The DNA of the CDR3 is TGTGCCAGTAGTATGCGAGCGGGAGGGTTATACAATGAGCAGTTCTTC.

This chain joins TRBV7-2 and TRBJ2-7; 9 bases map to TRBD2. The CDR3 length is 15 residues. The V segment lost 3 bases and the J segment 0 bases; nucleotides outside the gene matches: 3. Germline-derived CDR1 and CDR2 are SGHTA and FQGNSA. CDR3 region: CASSFERGVSYEQYF. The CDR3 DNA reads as TGTGCCAGCAGCTTCGAGCGGGGGGTCTCCTACGAGCAGTACTTC.

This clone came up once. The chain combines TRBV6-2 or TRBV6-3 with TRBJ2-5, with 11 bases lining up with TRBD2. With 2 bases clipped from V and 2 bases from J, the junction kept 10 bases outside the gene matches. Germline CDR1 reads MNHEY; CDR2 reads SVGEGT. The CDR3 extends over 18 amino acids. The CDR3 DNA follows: TGTGCCAGCAGTTACACCCCCACAAGACTAGCGGGACAAGAGACCCAGTACTTC. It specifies CASSYTPTRLAGQETQYF.

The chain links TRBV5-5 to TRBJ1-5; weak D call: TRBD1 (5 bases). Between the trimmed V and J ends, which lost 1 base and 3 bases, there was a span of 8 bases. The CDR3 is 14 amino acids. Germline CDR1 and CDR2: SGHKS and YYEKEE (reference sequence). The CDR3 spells CASSLLTVNQPQHF. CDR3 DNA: TGTGCCAGCAGCTTGTTGACAGTCAATCAGCCCCAGCATTTT.

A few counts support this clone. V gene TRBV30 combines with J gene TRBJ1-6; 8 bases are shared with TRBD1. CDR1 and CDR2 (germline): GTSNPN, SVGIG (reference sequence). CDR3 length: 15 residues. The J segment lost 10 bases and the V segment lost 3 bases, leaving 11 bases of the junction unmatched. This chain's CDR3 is CAWSPAGTGGSPLHF. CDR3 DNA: TGTGCCTGGAGCCCGGCCGGGACAGGTGGATCACCCCTCCACTTT.

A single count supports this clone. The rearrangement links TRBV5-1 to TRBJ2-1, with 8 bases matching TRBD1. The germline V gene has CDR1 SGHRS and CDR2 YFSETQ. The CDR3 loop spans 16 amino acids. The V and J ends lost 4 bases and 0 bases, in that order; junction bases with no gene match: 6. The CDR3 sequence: CASSPRGPGSYNEQFF. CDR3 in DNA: TGCGCCAGCAGCCCCAGGGGGCCAGGCTCCTACAATGAGCAGTTCTTC.

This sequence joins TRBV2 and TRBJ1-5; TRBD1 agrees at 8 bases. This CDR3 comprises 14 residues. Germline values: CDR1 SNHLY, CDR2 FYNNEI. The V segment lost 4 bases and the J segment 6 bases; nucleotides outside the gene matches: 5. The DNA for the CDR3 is TGTGCCAGCAGTGTAGACAGGGGCGGTCAGCCCCAGCATTTT. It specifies CASSVDRGGQPQHF.

The CDR3 protein is CASSLAVRYYGYTF. Here the CDR3 DNA reads TGTGCCAGCAGTTTAGCCGTGAGGTACTATGGCTACACCTTC. The rearrangement joins TRBV2 to TRBJ1-2; D remains ambiguous. Germline-derived CDR1 and CDR2 are SNHLY and FYNNEI. The CDR3 spans 14 residues. Trimming took off 5 bases at V and 3 bases at J, with 13 bases between the two ends.

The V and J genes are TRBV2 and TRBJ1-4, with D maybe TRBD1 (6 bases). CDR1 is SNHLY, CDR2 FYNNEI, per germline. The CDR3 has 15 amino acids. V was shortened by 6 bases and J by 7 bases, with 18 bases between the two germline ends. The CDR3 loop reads CASRESDLQGEKLFF. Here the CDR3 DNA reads TGTGCCAGCAGGGAGAGTGACCTACAGGGTGAAAAACTGTTTTTT.

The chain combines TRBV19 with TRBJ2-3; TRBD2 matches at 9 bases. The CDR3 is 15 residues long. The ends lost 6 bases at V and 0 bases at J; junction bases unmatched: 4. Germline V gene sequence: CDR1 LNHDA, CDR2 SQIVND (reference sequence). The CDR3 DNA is TGTGCCAGTAGGCTAGCGGGGAGTAGCACAGATACGCAGTATTTT. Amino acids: CASRLAGSSTDTQYF.

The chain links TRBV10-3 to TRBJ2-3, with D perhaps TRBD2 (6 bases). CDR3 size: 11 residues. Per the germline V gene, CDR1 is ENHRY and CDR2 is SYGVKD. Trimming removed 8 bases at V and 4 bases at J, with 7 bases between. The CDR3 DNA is TGTGCCATCTCTAGCGCAGATACGCAGTATTTT. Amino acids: CAISSADTQYF.

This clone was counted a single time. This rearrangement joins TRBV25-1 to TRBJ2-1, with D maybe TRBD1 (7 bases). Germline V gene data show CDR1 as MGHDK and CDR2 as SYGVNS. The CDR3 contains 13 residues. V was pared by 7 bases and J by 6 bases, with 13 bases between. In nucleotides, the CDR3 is TGTGCCAGCATCAGGGGGGCGAGCAATGAGCAGTTCTTC. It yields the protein CASIRGASNEQFF.

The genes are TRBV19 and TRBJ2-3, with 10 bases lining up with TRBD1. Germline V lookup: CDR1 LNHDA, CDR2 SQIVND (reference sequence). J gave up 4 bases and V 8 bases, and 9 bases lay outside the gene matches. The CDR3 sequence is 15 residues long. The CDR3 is CASLRTGGNPDTQYF. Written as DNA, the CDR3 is TGTGCCAGTCTTCGGACAGGGGGTAACCCAGATACGCAGTATTTT.

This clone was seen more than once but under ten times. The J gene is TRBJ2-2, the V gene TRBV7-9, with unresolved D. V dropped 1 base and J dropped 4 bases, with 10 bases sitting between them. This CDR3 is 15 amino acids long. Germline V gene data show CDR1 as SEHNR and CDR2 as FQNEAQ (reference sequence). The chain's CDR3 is CASSLGLDRTGELFF. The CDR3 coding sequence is TGTGCCAGCAGCTTAGGCCTAGATCGCACCGGGGAGCTGTTTTTT.

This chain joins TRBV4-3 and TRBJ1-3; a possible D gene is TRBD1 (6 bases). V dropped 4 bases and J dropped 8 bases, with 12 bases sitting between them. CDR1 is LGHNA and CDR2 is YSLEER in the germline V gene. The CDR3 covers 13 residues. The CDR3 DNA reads TGCGCCAGCAGCCCGAGTTCAGGGGACACCATATATTTT. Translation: CASSPSSGDTIYF.

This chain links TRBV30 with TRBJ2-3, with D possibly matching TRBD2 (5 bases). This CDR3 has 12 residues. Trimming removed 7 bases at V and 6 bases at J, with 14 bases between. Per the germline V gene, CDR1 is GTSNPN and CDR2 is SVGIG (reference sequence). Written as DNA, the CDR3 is TGTGCCTCACTAGGTAATATGGATACGCAGTATTTT. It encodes CASLGNMDTQYF.

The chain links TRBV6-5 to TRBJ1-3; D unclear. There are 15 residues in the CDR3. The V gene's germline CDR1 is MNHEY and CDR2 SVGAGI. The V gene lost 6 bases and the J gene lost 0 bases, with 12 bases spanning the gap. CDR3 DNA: TGTGCCAGCAGGCTAGACTCCGCCTCTGGAAACACCATATATTTT. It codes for CASRLDSASGNTIYF.

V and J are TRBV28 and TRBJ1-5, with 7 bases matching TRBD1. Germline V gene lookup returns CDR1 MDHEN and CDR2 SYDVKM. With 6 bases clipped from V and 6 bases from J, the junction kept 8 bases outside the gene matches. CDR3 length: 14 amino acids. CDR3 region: CASSSGQEGQPQHF. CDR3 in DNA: TGTGCCAGCAGCTCTGGACAGGAAGGTCAGCCCCAGCATTTT.

The CDR3 region has the DNA TGTGCCAGCAGCTTAGCGGTGACTAGCGCTCAAGGGCAGTTCTTC. Protein product: CASSLAVTSAQGQFF. This chain links TRBV7-9 with TRBJ2-1; 8 bases are a match to TRBD2. CDR3 size: 15 residues. Germline V gene sequence: CDR1 SEHNR, CDR2 FQNEAQ (reference sequence). Trimming at V came to 0 bases and at J to 12 bases, leaving 10 bases not matched to a gene.

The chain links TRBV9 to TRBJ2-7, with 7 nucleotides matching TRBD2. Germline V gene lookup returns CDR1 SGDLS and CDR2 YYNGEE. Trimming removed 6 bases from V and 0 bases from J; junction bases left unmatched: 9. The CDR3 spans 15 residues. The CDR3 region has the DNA TGTGCCAGCATCCCCCCAGGCGGGAGCTCCTACGAGCAGTACTTC. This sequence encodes CASIPPGGSSYEQYF.